Listed here are 4 T cell receptor beta chains from one sample, sequenced in a study of monozygotic twins with inflammatory bowel disease. Each CDR3 protein gets one entry in TCRdb, which reprocessed the 5' RACE reads and gives no DNA. The sample spans nearly 450,000 distinct CDR3 sequences; the ten largest clones claim roughly 2.2%. Material: blood. Receptors originate from a human donor with ulcerative colitis or Crohn's disease, or a healthy co-twin of an affected twin (not recorded which).

The CDR3 spells CAWSVRDNSPLHF. This chain links TRBV30 with TRBJ1-6; without DNA, the TCRdb call of TRBD1 cannot be checked. Germline CDR1 is GTSNPN and CDR2 is SVGIG (reference sequence). CDR3 size: 13 residues.

The CDR3 reads CASSFRQTSYEQYF. The genes are TRBV7-2 and TRBJ2-7. Germline V gives CDR1 SGHTA, CDR2 FQGNSA. This CDR3 spans 14 amino acids.

The V and J genes are TRBV20-1 and TRBJ2-7; TCRdb lists TRBD1, though no DNA is available to test this call. Germline V CDR1 and CDR2: DFQATT, SNEGSKA (reference sequence). The CDR3 has 14 residues. The CDR3: CSARRTGESYEQYF.

The chain is built from TRBV19 and TRBJ2-3; as DNA is missing, the TRBD2 call by TCRdb cannot be tested. Germline loops: CDR1 LNHDA, CDR2 SQIVND (reference sequence). The CDR3 contains 17 residues. CDR3 protein: CASSRPSSASSTDTQYF.